The 13 T cell receptor beta chains listed next were all sequenced from one sample in a study of blood T cell repertoires in COVID-19. Profiling relied on immunoSEQ multiplex PCR, and the TCRdb table lists in-frame clones only, not all of them. The data show over 150,000 clones, approximately 80% seen once. Input material: peripheral blood. These receptors all come from a woman aged 60-75 years with COVID-19, enrolled during active disease.

The rearrangement uses TRBV7-6 and TRBJ2-1; 9 nucleotides line up with TRBD1. The CDR3 runs 12 residues. V was clipped by 7 bases and J by 7 bases; unmatched bases: 2. Germline-derived CDR1 and CDR2 are SGHVS and FNYEAQ. The CDR3 spells CASNDRGNEQFF. DNA of the CDR3: TGTGCCAGCAACGACAGGGGGAATGAGCAGTTCTTC.

This clone came up once. This chain joins TRBV5-1 and TRBJ1-2, with 12 bases fitting TRBD1. The germline V gene has CDR1 SGHRS and CDR2 YFSETQ. V shed 0 bases and J 4 bases; nucleotides not matched to a gene: 10. The CDR3 has 18 amino acids. CDR3 sequence reads: CASSLAGTGGEFGYGYTF. In DNA, the CDR3 is TGCGCCAGCAGCTTGGCGGGGACAGGGGGCGAGTTCGGCTATGGCTACACCTTC.

The chain is built from TRBV18 and TRBJ2-2; TRBD1 matches 8 bases. The V gene end was trimmed by 3 bases and the J gene end by 3 bases; junction bases not matched to a gene: 6. Germline values: CDR1 KGHSH, CDR2 LQKENI. This CDR3 is 16 amino acids long. CDR3 region: CASSPRQGQYTGELFF. The CDR3 DNA is TGTGCCAGCTCACCCCGACAGGGGCAGTACACCGGGGAGCTGTTTTTT. Drawing the rest from reference TRBV18 and TRBJ2-2, the complete variable domain is NAGVMQNPRHLVRRRGQEARLRCSPMKGHSHVYWYRQLPEEGLKFMVYLQKENIIDESGMPKERFSAEFPKEGPSILRIQQVVRGDSAAYFCASSPRQGQYTGELFFGEGSRLTVL.

The CDR3: CASSYRSQGLAGYTGELFF. CDR3 in DNA: TGTGCCAGTAGTTACAGGAGTCAGGGACTAGCGGGATACACCGGGGAGCTGTTTTTT. This sequence joins TRBV19 and TRBJ2-2; 13 bases agree with TRBD2. This CDR3 is built from 19 residues. V gave up 5 bases and J gave up 3 bases; unmatched junction bases: 12. The germline CDR1 and CDR2 sequences are LNHDA and SQIVND (reference sequence).

The chain uses TRBV5-1 and TRBJ2-5, with a weak D call TRBD2 (6 bases). The CDR3 consists of 13 residues. Between the trimmed V and J ends, which lost 2 bases and 5 bases, there was a span of 10 bases. CDR1 and CDR2 from the germline V gene are SGHRS and YFSETQ. CDR3 in amino acids: CASSFGGGETQYF. Here the CDR3 DNA reads TGCGCCAGCAGCTTTGGAGGAGGGGAGACCCAGTACTTC.

This rearrangement joins TRBV30 to TRBJ1-2; D is ambiguous. Germline V lookup: CDR1 GTSNPN, CDR2 SVGIG (reference sequence). The CDR3 sequence is 15 residues long. Between the trimmed V and J ends, which lost 2 bases and 2 bases, there was a span of 15 bases. The CDR3 region is CAWSSVGKENYGYTF. The CDR3 region has the DNA TGTGCCTGGAGTTCCGTCGGTAAGGAGAACTATGGCTACACCTTC.

This chain connects TRBV4-2 to TRBJ1-2, with 8 bases that match TRBD1. This CDR3 is built from 15 residues. Per germline, CDR1 LGHNA and CDR2 YNFKEQ. J gave up 5 bases and V 0 bases, and 5 bases lay outside the gene matches. CDR3 residues: CASSQENRGLYGYTF. CDR3 in DNA: TGTGCCAGCAGCCAAGAGAACAGGGGGTTATATGGCTACACCTTC.

This chain joins TRBV7-8 and TRBJ2-3, with TRBD1 as a possible D gene (6 bases). Looked up from germline, CDR1 is SGHVS and CDR2 is FQNEAQ. Trimming removed 2 bases at V and 2 bases at J, with 17 bases between. The CDR3 has 17 amino acids. The CDR3 reads CASSLQVWQGNTDTQYF. The CDR3 DNA reads TGTGCCAGCAGCTTACAGGTTTGGCAGGGGAACACAGATACGCAGTATTTT.

This clone was seen a single time. J is TRBJ1-6 and V is TRBV3-1 (or the pseudogene TRBV3-2), with a weak D call TRBD1 (6 bases). V gave up 5 bases and J gave up 6 bases, with 11 bases separating them. Germline CDR1 reads LGHDT; CDR2 reads YNNKEL (reference sequence). The CDR3 is 14 amino acids. CDR3 residues: CASSFRQVNSPLHF. The CDR3 DNA follows: TGTGCCAGCAGCTTCCGACAGGTTAATTCACCCCTCCACTTT.

The chain recombines TRBV2 with TRBJ1-2; D is unclear. V was cut by 6 bases and J by 4 bases, with 9 bases left in between. The CDR3 runs 12 residues. Germline lookup yields CDR1 SNHLY and CDR2 FYNNEI. CDR3 residues: CASRGLVYGYTF. The CDR3 bases are TGTGCCAGCAGGGGCCTTGTCTATGGCTACACCTTC.

V and J are TRBV6-6 and TRBJ1-6, with a tentative D call TRBD1 (6 bases). The CDR3 consists of 14 residues. Deletions cut 6 bases from V and 7 bases from J, with 13 bases between. Per germline, CDR1 MNHNY and CDR2 SVGAGI (reference sequence). The DNA of the CDR3 is TGTGCCAGCAGCAGCGGACAGCCCAATTCACCCCTCCACTTT. Its protein product is CASSSGQPNSPLHF.

There are many counts of this clone. The chain carries TRBV7-9 and TRBJ2-7; 14 bases line up with TRBD2. V lost 0 bases and J lost 1; bases outside the gene matches: 5. Germline V CDR1 and CDR2: SEHNR, FQNEAQ (reference sequence). The CDR3 totals 18 residues. For the CDR3, the DNA is TGTGCCAGCAGCTTAGCTGGGACTAGCGGGGGATTATCCTACGAGCAGTACGTC. Translation: CASSLAGTSGGLSYEQYV.

The genes are TRBV3-1 (or the pseudogene TRBV3-2) and TRBJ2-7; TRBD2 matches at 13 bases. Trimming cost V 4 bases and J 3 bases; bases outside gene matches: 3. The CDR3 spans 15 residues. Germline V gene sequence: CDR1 LGHDT, CDR2 YNNKEL (reference sequence). The CDR3: CASSPTSGRVYEQYF. In DNA form, the CDR3 reads TGTGCCAGCAGCCCTACTAGCGGGAGGGTCTACGAGCAGTACTTC.